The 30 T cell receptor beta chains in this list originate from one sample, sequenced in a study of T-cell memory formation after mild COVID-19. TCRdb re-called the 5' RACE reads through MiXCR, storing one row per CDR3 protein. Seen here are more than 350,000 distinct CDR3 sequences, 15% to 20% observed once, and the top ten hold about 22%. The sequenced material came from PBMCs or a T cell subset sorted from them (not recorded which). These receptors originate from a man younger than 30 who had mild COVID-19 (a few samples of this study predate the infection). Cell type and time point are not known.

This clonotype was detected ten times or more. The CDR3: CSAREGDSWGTEAFF. CDR3 in DNA: TGCAGTGCTAGAGAGGGGGACAGCTGGGGCACTGAAGCTTTCTTT. This rearrangement joins TRBV20-1 to TRBJ1-1; 7 nucleotides agree with TRBD1. Unmatched junction bases numbered 8, after V lost 0 bases and J lost 4 bases. Germline-derived CDR1 and CDR2 are DFQATT and SNEGSKA (reference sequence). CDR3 length: 15 amino acids.

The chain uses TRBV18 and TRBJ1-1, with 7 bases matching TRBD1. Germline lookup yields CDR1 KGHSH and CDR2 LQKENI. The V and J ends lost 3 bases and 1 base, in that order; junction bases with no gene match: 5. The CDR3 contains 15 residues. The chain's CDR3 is CASSPGQNKNTEAFF. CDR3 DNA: TGTGCCAGCTCACCGGGACAGAATAAGAACACTGAAGCTTTCTTT.

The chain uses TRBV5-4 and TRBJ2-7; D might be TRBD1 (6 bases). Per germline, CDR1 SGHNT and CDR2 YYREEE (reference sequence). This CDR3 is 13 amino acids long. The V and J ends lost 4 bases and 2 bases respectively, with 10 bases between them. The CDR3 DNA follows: TGTGCCAGCAGCCTGGACAGCGCCTACGAGCAGTACGTC. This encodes CASSLDSAYEQYV.

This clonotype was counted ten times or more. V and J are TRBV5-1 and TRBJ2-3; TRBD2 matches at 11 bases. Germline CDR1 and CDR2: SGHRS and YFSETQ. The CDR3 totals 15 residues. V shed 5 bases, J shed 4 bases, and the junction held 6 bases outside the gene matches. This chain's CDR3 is CASSSLAGVADTQYF. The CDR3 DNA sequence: TGCGCCAGCAGTTCACTAGCGGGGGTGGCAGATACGCAGTATTTT.

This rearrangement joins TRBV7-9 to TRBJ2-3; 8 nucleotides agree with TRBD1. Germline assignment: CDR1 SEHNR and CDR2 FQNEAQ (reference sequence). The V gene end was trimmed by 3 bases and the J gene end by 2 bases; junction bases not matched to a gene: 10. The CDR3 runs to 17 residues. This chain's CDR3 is CASSFWTGRNPTDTQYF. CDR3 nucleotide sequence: TGTGCCAGCAGCTTTTGGACAGGGCGGAATCCCACAGATACGCAGTATTTT.

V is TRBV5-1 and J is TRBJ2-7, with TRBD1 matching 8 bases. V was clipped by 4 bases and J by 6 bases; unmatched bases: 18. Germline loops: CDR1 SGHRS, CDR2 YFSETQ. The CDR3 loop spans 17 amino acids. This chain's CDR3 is CASSPDEVQGDFSEQYF. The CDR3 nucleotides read TGCGCCAGCAGCCCGGACGAGGTACAGGGGGACTTTTCCGAGCAGTACTTC.

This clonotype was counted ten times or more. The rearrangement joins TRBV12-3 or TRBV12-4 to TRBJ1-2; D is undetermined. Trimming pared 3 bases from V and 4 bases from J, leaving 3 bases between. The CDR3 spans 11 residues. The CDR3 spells CASSFGYGYTF. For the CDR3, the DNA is TGTGCCAGCAGTTTTGGCTATGGCTACACCTTC.

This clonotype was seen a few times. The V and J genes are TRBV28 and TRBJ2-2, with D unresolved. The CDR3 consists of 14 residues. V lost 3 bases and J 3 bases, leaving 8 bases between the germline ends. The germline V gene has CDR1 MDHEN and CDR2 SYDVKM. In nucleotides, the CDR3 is TGTGCCAGCAGTTTGGGCGGACACACCGGGGAGCTGTTTTTT. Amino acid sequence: CASSLGGHTGELFF. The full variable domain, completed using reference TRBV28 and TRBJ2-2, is DVKVTQSSRYLVKRTGEKVFLECVQDMDHENMFWYRQDPGLGLRLIYFSYDVKMKEKGDIPEGYSVSREKKERFSLILESASTNQTSMYLCASSLGGHTGELFFGEGSRLTVL.

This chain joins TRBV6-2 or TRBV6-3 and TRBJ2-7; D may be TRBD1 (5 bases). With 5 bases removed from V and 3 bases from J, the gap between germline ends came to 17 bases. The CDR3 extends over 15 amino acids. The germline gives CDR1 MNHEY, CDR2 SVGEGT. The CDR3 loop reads CASSSEDKDYYEQYV. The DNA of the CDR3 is TGTGCCAGCAGTAGCGAGGACAAGGATTACTACGAGCAGTACGTC.

The CDR3 region has the DNA TGTGCCAGCAGCACCCGACTAGCGGGGGGGATGAACAATGAGCAGTTCTTC. Protein sequence: CASSTRLAGGMNNEQFF. The chain employs TRBV4-2 and TRBJ2-1; 14 nucleotides align to TRBD2. Germline trimming cut 5 bases from V and 5 bases from J; bases unmatched to any gene: 8. The CDR3 runs 17 residues. Per the germline V gene, CDR1 is LGHNA and CDR2 is YNFKEQ.

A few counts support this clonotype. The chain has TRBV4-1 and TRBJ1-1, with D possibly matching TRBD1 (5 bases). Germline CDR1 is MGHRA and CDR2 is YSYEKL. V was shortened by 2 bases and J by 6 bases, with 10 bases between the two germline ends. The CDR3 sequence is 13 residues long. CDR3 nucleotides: TGCGCCAGCAGCCAAACCAGGGTAGCTGAAGCTTTCTTT. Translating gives CASSQTRVAEAFF.

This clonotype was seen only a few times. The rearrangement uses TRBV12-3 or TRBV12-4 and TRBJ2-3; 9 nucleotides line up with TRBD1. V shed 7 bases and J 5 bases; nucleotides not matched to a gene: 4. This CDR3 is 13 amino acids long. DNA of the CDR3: TGTGCCAGCAAGCCGACAGGGGGAGATACGCAGTATTTT. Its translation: CASKPTGGDTQYF.

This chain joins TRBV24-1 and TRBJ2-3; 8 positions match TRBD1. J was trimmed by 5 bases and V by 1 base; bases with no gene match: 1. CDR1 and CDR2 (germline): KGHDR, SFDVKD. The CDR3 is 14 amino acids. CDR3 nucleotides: TGTGCCACCAGTGATTTACAGGGGGAAGATACGCAGTATTTT. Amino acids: CATSDLQGEDTQYF.

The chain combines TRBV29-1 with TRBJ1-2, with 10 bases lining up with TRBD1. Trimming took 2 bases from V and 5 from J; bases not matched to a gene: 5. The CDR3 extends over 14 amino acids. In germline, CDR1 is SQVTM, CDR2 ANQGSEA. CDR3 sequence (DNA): TGCAGCGTTGAAAAGGGACAGGGGATGTATGGCTACACCTTC. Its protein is CSVEKGQGMYGYTF.

CDR3 nucleotide sequence: TGCGCCAGCAGCTTGGTACAGGTGCACCCGTACCAAGAGACCCAGTACTTC. Amino acids: CASSLVQVHPYQETQYF. The gene calls are TRBV5-1 and TRBJ2-5; D may be TRBD1 (5 bases). V lost 0 bases and J lost 0, with 15 bases in between. This CDR3 has 17 residues. Germline V CDR1 and CDR2: SGHRS, YFSETQ.

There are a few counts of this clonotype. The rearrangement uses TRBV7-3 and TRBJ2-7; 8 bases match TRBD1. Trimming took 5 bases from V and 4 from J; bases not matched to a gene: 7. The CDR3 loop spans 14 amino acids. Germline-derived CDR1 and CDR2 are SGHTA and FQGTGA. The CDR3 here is CASSPSQGAYEQYF. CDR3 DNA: TGTGCCAGCAGCCCGTCCCAGGGGGCTTACGAGCAGTACTTC.

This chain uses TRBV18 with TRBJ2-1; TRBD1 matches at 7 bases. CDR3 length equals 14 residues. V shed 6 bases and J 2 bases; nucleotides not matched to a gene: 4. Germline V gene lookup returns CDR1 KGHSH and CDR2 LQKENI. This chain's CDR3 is CASSRDSPYNEQFF. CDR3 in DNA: TGTGCCAGCTCCCGGGACAGTCCCTACAATGAGCAGTTCTTC. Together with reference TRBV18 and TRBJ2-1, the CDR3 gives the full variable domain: NAGVMQNPRHLVRRRGQEARLRCSPMKGHSHVYWYRQLPEEGLKFMVYLQKENIIDESGMPKERFSAEFPKEGPSILRIQQVVRGDSAAYFCASSRDSPYNEQFFGPGTRLTVL.

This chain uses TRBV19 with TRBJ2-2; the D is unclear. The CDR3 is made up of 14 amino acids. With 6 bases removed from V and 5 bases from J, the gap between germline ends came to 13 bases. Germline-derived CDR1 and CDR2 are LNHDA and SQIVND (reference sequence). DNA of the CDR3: TGTGCCAGTAGGATCTCCATCCAAACCGGGGAGCTGTTTTTT. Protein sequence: CASRISIQTGELFF. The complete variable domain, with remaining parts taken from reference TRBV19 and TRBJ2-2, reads DGGITQSPKYLFRKEGQNVTLSCEQNLNHDAMYWYRQDPGQGLRLIYYSQIVNDFQKGDIAEGYSVSREKKESFPLTVTSAQKNPTAFYLCASRISIQTGELFFGEGSRLTVL.

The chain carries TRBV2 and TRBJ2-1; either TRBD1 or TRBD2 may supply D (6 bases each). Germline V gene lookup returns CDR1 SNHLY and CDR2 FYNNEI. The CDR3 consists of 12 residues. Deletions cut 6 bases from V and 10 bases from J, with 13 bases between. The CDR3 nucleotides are TGTGCCAGCAGGGACGGGGGCCTGGAGCAGTTCTTC. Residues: CASRDGGLEQFF.

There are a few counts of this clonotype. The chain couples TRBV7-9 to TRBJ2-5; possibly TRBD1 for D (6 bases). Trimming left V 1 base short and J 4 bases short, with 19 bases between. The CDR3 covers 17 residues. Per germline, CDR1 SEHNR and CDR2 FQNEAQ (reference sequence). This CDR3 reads CASSLEQGGHTRETQYF. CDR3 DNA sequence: TGTGCCAGCAGCTTAGAACAGGGCGGTCACACAAGAGAGACCCAGTACTTC.

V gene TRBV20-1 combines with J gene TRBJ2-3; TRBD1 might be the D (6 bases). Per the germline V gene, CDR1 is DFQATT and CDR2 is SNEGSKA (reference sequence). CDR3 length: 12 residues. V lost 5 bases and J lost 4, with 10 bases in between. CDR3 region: CSAPGASDTQYF. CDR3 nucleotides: TGCAGTGCTCCAGGGGCCTCAGATACGCAGTATTTT.

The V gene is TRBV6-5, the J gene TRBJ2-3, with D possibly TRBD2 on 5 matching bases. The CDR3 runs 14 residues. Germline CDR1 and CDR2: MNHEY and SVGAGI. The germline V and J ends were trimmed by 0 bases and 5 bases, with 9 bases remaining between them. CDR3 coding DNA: TGTGCCAGCAGTTACTCGAGCCGGGGAGATACGCAGTATTTT. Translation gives CASSYSSRGDTQYF.

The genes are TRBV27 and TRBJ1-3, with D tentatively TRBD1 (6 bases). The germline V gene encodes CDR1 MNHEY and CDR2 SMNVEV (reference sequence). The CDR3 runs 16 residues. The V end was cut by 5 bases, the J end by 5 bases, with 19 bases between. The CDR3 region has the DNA TGTGCCAGCAGTCCGAACAGCAGGGGTCGGCGAAACACCATATATTTT. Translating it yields CASSPNSRGRRNTIYF.

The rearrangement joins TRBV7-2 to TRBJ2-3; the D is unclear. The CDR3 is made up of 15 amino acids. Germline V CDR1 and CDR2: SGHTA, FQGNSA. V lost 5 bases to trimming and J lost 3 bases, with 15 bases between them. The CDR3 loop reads CASSDPVWQTDTQYF. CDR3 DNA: TGTGCCAGCAGCGACCCGGTTTGGCAAACAGATACGCAGTATTTT.

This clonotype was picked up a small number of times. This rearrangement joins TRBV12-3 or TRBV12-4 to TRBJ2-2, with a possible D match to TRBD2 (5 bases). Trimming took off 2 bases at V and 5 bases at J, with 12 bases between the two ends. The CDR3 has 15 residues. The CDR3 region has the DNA TGTGCCAGCAGTTTAATGACTACGAGGACCGGGGAGCTGTTTTTT. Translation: CASSLMTTRTGELFF.

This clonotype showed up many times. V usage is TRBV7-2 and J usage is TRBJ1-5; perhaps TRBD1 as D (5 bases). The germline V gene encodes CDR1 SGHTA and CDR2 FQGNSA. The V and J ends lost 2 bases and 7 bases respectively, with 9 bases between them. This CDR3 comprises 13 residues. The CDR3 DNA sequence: TGTGCCAGCAGCTTACGGGGGGACCAGCCCCAGCATTTT. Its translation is CASSLRGDQPQHF. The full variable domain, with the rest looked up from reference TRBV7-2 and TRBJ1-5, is GAGVSQSPSNKVTEKGKDVELRCDPISGHTALYWYRQSLGQGLEFLIYFQGNSAPDKSGLPSDRFSAERTGGSVSTLTIQRTQQEDSAVYLCASSLRGDQPQHFGDGTRLSIL.

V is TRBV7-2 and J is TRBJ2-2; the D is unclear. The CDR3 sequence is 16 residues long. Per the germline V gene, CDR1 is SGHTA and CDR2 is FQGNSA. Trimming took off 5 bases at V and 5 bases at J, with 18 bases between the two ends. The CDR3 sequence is CASSRARVSRTGELFF. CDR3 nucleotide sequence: TGTGCCAGCAGCCGCGCTAGGGTATCGAGGACCGGGGAGCTGTTTTTT.

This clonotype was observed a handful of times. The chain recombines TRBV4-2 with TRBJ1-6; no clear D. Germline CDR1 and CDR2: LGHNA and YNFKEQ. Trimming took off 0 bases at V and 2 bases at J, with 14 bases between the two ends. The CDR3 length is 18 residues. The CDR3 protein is CASSQERVGPAYNSPLHF. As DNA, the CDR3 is TGTGCCAGCAGCCAAGAGAGGGTCGGGCCTGCCTATAATTCACCCCTCCACTTT.

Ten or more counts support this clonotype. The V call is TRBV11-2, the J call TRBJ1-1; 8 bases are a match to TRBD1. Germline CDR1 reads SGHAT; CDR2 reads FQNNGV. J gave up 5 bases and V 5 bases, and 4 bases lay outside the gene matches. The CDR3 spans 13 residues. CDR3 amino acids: CASSQGAGTEAFF. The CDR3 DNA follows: TGTGCCAGCAGCCAGGGGGCGGGAACTGAAGCTTTCTTT.

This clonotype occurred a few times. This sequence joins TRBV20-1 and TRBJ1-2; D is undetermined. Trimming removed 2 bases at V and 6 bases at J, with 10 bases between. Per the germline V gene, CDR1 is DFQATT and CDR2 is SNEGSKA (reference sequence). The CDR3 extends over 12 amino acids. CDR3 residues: CSARLGSDGYTF. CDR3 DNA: TGCAGTGCTAGACTAGGGAGTGATGGCTACACCTTC.